Given below is one T cell receptor beta chain in context. The source of the sample is a study of blood T cells in healthy people across ages. The CDR3 loop spans 15 amino acids. CDR1 is SQVTM, CDR2 ANQGSEA, per germline. The V segment lost 6 bases and the J segment 3 bases; nucleotides outside the gene matches: 11. The study drew donors from healthy Caucasian individuals in Russia aged roughly 6 to 95. Researchers report isolating at least 7 million PBMCs per sample. With a J-beta primer mix and a sample-barcoded 5' primer, a second PCR ran 7 to 11 cycles. TCRdb reprocessed the 5' RACE reads with MiXCR, giving one entry per CDR3 protein. The sample comprises about 1.6 million distinct CDR3 sequences, roughly 30% of which are singletons, and about 10% rests with the top ten.

The sample comprised blood. The receptor was derived from a woman aged 25-40 years in good health. This chain links TRBV29-1 with TRBJ1-1, with TRBD1 matching 9 bases. The CDR3 bases are TGCAGCGTCCCAAAGCTGGGACAGGGTTACACTGAAGCTTTCTTT. It yields the protein CSVPKLGQGYTEAFF. The complete variable domain, with remaining parts taken from reference TRBV29-1 and TRBJ1-1, reads SAVISQKPSRDICQRGTSLTIQCQVDSQVTMMFWYRQQPGQSLTLIATANQGSEATYESGFVIDKFPISRPNLTFSTLTVSNMSPEDSSIYLCSVPKLGQGYTEAFFGQGTRLTVV.